A selection of T cell receptor beta chains follows, all from one sample in a study of blood T cell repertoires in COVID-19. The assay was immunoSEQ multiplex PCR, and TCRdb's table has in-frame clones only and misses some. The table shows around 150,000 clones, with 77% occurring only once. Sequencing input: peripheral blood. Receptors were obtained from a woman in her fifties or sixties with active or convalescent COVID-19. CDR3s include the opening cysteine and the closing phenylalanine or tryptophan. A D gene is named only where the DNA matches it firmly. Some rows mark clone size as missing; the rest say once, few, many or name a class of expanded clone.

CDR3nt: TGTGCCACCAGTGACCCAGACAGGGAGCAGTTCTTC; CDR3aa: CATSDPDREQFF; d_gene: .; v_gene: TRBV24-1; len: 12; abundance: .; j_gene: TRBJ2-1
CDR3nt: TGCGCCAGCAGCCCTGGGACTTTTTGGGACTATGGCTACACCTTC; CDR3aa: CASSPGTFWDYGYTF; d_gene: .; v_gene: TRBV4-3; len: 15; abundance: few; j_gene: TRBJ1-2
CDR3nt: TGTGCCAGCAGCTTGGCGGCGGCGCCATATCAGGGCTACACCTTC; CDR3aa: CASSLAAAPYQGYTF; d_gene: .; v_gene: TRBV5-6; len: 15; abundance: .; j_gene: TRBJ1-2
CDR3nt: TGTGCCAGCCCGTCCAGGGGCAATGAGCAGTTCTTC; CDR3aa: CASPSRGNEQFF; d_gene: .; v_gene: TRBV28; len: 12; abundance: .; j_gene: TRBJ2-1
CDR3nt: TGTGCCAGCAGCCGCCTCGGGACAGGGAACACTGAAGCTTTCTTT; CDR3aa: CASSRLGTGNTEAFF; d_gene: TRBD1; v_gene: TRBV7-2; len: 15; abundance: .; j_gene: TRBJ1-1
CDR3nt: TGTGCCTGCACCGGGACTAGCGGAATCCACGAGCAGTACTTC; CDR3aa: CACTGTSGIHEQYF; d_gene: TRBD2; v_gene: TRBV30; len: 14; abundance: .; j_gene: TRBJ2-7
CDR3nt: TGTGCCAGCAGTTACTCGAGCGGGGGGGCGAGCGGGGAGCTGTTTTTT; CDR3aa: CASSYSSGGASGELFF; d_gene: TRBD2; v_gene: TRBV6-2/TRBV6-3; len: 16; abundance: .; j_gene: TRBJ2-2
CDR3nt: TGTGCTAGCAGCTCCGACAGGCGAAGCAATCAGCCCCAGCATTTT; CDR3aa: CASSSDRRSNQPQHF; d_gene: .; v_gene: TRBV7-7; len: 15; abundance: .; j_gene: TRBJ1-5
CDR3nt: TGTGCCAGCAGCCCGGGGGGGGATGGACTTACCCAGTACTTC; CDR3aa: CASSPGGDGLTQYF; d_gene: TRBD2; v_gene: TRBV9; len: 14; abundance: .; j_gene: TRBJ2-5
CDR3nt: TGTGCCAGCAGCTCGTATAGGGGACCCCAGCATTTT; CDR3aa: CASSSYRGPQHF; d_gene: .; v_gene: TRBV7-2; len: 12; abundance: .; j_gene: TRBJ1-5
CDR3nt: TGTGCCAGCAGTAATAACCGGGACAGACATAACTATGGCTACACCTTC; CDR3aa: CASSNNRDRHNYGYTF; d_gene: TRBD1; v_gene: TRBV6-6; len: 16; abundance: .; j_gene: TRBJ1-2
CDR3nt: TGTGCCACCAGTGATTTGCAGCCGGGGAGGATCCAAGAGACCCAGTACTTC; CDR3aa: CATSDLQPGRIQETQYF; d_gene: .; v_gene: TRBV24-1; len: 17; abundance: .; j_gene: TRBJ2-5
CDR3nt: TGTGCCAGCAGCCCAACCTCCTCAGGGGCGCTCAACTATGGCTACACCTTC; CDR3aa: CASSPTSSGALNYGYTF; d_gene: .; v_gene: TRBV7-2; len: 17; abundance: .; j_gene: TRBJ1-2
CDR3nt: TGTGCCAGCAGTGAAAGGAACAGGGGACCGCTTAATGAAAAACTGTTTTTT; CDR3aa: CASSERNRGPLNEKLFF; d_gene: TRBD1; v_gene: TRBV6-1; len: 17; abundance: few; j_gene: TRBJ1-4
CDR3nt: TGTGCCAGCACAAGACAGCCCGAAGAGACCCAGTACTTC; CDR3aa: CASTRQPEETQYF; d_gene: .; v_gene: TRBV2; len: 13; abundance: .; j_gene: TRBJ2-5
CDR3nt: TGTGCCAGTAGTATACTAGCGGGTGGAAACTACGAGCAGTACTTC; CDR3aa: CASSILAGGNYEQYF; d_gene: TRBD2; v_gene: TRBV19; len: 15; abundance: few; j_gene: TRBJ2-7
CDR3nt: TGCGCCAGCACCCCCGGCGGAGACTATGGCTACACCTTC; CDR3aa: CASTPGGDYGYTF; d_gene: .; v_gene: TRBV5-1; len: 13; abundance: once; j_gene: TRBJ1-2
CDR3nt: TGTGCCAGCAGTTTAAATGGGCTCAGCTCTGGAAACACCATATATTTT; CDR3aa: CASSLNGLSSGNTIYF; d_gene: .; v_gene: TRBV6-5; len: 16; abundance: few; j_gene: TRBJ1-3
CDR3nt: TGTGCCAGCAGTTTCCGTAATTCACCCCTCCACTTT; CDR3aa: CASSFRNSPLHF; d_gene: .; v_gene: TRBV27; len: 12; abundance: .; j_gene: TRBJ1-6
CDR3nt: TGTGCCAGCAGCCGGACTAGCGAAACCTACGAGCAGTACTTC; CDR3aa: CASSRTSETYEQYF; d_gene: TRBD2; v_gene: TRBV7-9; len: 14; abundance: .; j_gene: TRBJ2-7
CDR3nt: TGTGCCAGCAGCTTAGCGGCAGGGGGCCTCAATGAGCAGTTCTTC; CDR3aa: CASSLAAGGLNEQFF; d_gene: TRBD1; v_gene: TRBV7-2; len: 15; abundance: once; j_gene: TRBJ2-1